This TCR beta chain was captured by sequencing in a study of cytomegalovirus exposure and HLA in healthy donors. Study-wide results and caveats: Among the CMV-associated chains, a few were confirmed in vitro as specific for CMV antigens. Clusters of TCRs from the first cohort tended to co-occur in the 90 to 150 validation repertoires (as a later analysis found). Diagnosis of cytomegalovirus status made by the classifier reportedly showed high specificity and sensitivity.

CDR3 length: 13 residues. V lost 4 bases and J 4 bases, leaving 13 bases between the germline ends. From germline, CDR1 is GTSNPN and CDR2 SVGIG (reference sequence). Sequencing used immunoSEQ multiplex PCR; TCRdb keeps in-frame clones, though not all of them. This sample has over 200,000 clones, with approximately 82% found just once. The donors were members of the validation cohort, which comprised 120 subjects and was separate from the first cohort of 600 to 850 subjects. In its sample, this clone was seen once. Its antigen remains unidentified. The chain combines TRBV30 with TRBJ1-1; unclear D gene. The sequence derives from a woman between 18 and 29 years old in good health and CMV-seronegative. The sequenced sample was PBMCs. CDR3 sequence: CAWTRGYGTEAFF. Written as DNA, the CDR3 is TGTGCCTGGACGAGAGGGTACGGCACTGAAGCTTTCTTT.